This T cell receptor (beta chain) derives from a study of shared clonotypes between healthy human individuals. About the study: Aged between 18 and 49, the donors were a couple of women and three men. The study used three CD4 naive, three CD4 memory, two CD8 naive and one CD8 memory plate per donor. Overall study results and limits: Estimated richness values were generally larger in naive subsets than in memory subsets.

The germline V gene encodes CDR1 KGHSH and CDR2 LQKENI. Between the trimmed V and J ends, which lost 3 bases and 8 bases, there was a span of 8 bases. CDR3 length equals 12 residues. Remarks on this clone: Its target is not known. The same CDR3 is also encoded by other DNA sequences in this sample.

Replicate sorted-subset PCRs were loaded with around 0.2 ug DNA, 25,000 to 30,000 T cell genomes. The method was immunoSEQ multiplex PCR; TCRdb's version includes in-frame clones alone and lacks a portion of them. The profile covers about a million clones, with 70% to 80% appearing a single time and 0.7% to 0.95% taken by the ten largest. Sequencing input: memory CD4+ T cells from PBMCs. Documented subset: CD45RA-negative fraction. The clonotype comes from a man aged 18 to 30 in good health. Some clones in this sample may be carry-over from other donors' samples. V is TRBV18 and J is TRBJ2-1; D gene uncertain. CDR3 in DNA: TGTGCCAGCTCACCGGGCGGCGATGAGCAGTTCTTC. Translated: CASSPGGDEQFF.